This T cell receptor (beta chain) was identified in a study of shared clonotypes between healthy human individuals. Comment on this clone: The antigen remains undetermined.

CDR3 length: 17 amino acids. Germline CDR1 and CDR2: KGHSH and LQKENI. V gave up 0 bases and J gave up 1 base, with 14 bases separating them. The protocol was immunoSEQ multiplex PCR, while the TCRdb copy is restricted to in-frame clones and leaves out a portion. The data contain 1,500,000 or so clones, less than 99% of them singletons. Study outcomes and limitations: Across a few donors, naive CD4 shared 5% to 5.5%, naive CD8 over 3%, memory CD4 approximately 2.5%, memory CD8 0.4%.

The TCR was taken from a young man in good health. Material for sequencing was naive CD4+ T cells sorted from blood. Subset meaning: CD45RA+ positively selected. V gene TRBV18 combines with J gene TRBJ2-3; weak D call: TRBD1 (5 bases). For the CDR3, the DNA is TGTGCCAGCTCACCACCAGGCCAGGGCATCGGCACAGATACGCAGTATTTT. This encodes CASSPPGQGIGTDTQYF.